This TCR beta chain was documented in a study of OX40 agonist ivuxolimab in advanced cancers. Overall study context: Partial responses were achieved by three patients: one hepatocellular carcinoma, two cutaneous melanoma. Study-level findings and limits: Both blood CD4+ and CD8+ T cells showed clonal growth by week 6 at 0.1 to 3.0 mg/kg. Normalized T-cell clonal expansion was also low in some nonresponders.

Measured with immunoSEQ multiplex PCR; TCRdb has only the in-frame clones, and not every one. The sample carries some 110,000 clones, 90% recorded once. The CDR3 runs to 15 residues. V trimming: 3 bases; J trimming: 5 bases; junction bases outside the gene matches: 7. Germline V gives CDR1 KGHSH, CDR2 LQKENI. This clone was seen a few times. Its antigen is unknown. The V call is TRBV18, the J call TRBJ1-5; 7 bases map to TRBD1. The sample in question was CD4+ or CD8+ T cells sorted from blood, obtained in a trial of the OX40 agonist ivuxolimab. This TCR derives from an adult with an advanced solid tumor such as melanoma, head and neck, liver or kidney cancer. CDR3 coding DNA: TGTGCCAGCTCACCTGACAGGGAGATCCATCAGCCCCAGCATTTT. This translates into CASSPDREIHQPQHF. Full variable domain (rest looked up from reference TRBV18 and TRBJ1-5): NAGVMQNPRHLVRRRGQEARLRCSPMKGHSHVYWYRQLPEEGLKFMVYLQKENIIDESGMPKERFSAEFPKEGPSILRIQQVVRGDSAAYFCASSPDREIHQPQHFGDGTRLSIL.